The 27 T cell receptor beta chains below come from one sample, sequenced in a study of radiotherapy plus CTLA-4 blockade in lung cancer. TCRdb keeps only in-frame clones here, not all; method: immunoSEQ multiplex PCR. The table has 120,000 or so clones, about nine tenths seen once. The sequencing here drew on peripheral blood, taken from a patient treated with radiotherapy plus ipilimumab. These receptors all stem from a human donor with non-small cell lung cancer that progressed on radiotherapy plus ipilimumab.

The chain has TRBV7-9 and TRBJ1-2; D call uncertain. The CDR3 runs 13 residues. V dropped 1 base and J dropped 7 bases, with 10 bases sitting between them. Germline V gives CDR1 SEHNR, CDR2 FQNEAQ (reference sequence). CDR3 DNA: TGTGCCAGCAGCTTAGAAACGGTGGGTGGCTACACCTTC. It translates to CASSLETVGGYTF.

The chain has TRBV5-6 and TRBJ1-1, with D uncertain. CDR3 size: 11 residues. Deletions cut 0 bases from V and 8 bases from J, with 5 bases between. The germline V gene encodes CDR1 SGHDT and CDR2 YYEEEE. CDR3: CASSLGPEAFF. The CDR3 nucleotides are TGTGCCAGCAGCTTGGGGCCCGAAGCTTTCTTT.

This clone has just one count. The rearrangement links TRBV5-1 to TRBJ2-7; D possibly corresponds to TRBD2 (5 bases). CDR3 length: 14 residues. V shed 0 bases and J shed 3 bases, with 10 bases lying between them. Germline loops: CDR1 SGHRS, CDR2 YFSETQ. The CDR3 is CASSLAGRDYEQYF. Here the CDR3 DNA reads TGCGCCAGCAGCTTGGCCGGACGGGACTACGAGCAGTACTTC.

The rearrangement links TRBV28 to TRBJ1-2; TRBD1 agrees at 10 bases. CDR1 and CDR2 (germline): MDHEN, SYDVKM. This CDR3 region has 14 residues. V lost 5 bases, J lost 5 bases, and 5 bases stayed unmatched. In nucleotides, the CDR3 is TGTGCCAGCAGTCCCCCGGGACAGGGGTATGGCTACACCTTC. This gives the protein CASSPPGQGYGYTF.

V and J are TRBV23-1 and TRBJ2-7; D not certain. TRBV23-1 is labeled an ORF, and its function is uncertain. This CDR3 contains 13 residues. V dropped 7 bases and J dropped 2 bases, with 12 bases sitting between them. DNA of the CDR3: TGCGCCAGCATAGGGCTTACCACCTACGAGCAGTACTTC. Its translation: CASIGLTTYEQYF.

The chain recombines TRBV5-1 with TRBJ2-5, with D unresolved. Germline lookup yields CDR1 SGHRS and CDR2 YFSETQ. The V end lost 5 bases, the J end lost 1 base, and 12 bases lay between the germline ends. CDR3 length: 14 residues. The CDR3 sequence: CASSRYDFQETQYF. The CDR3 DNA reads TGCGCCAGCAGTCGATACGACTTCCAAGAGACCCAGTACTTC.

This chain connects TRBV19 to TRBJ1-5; no reliable D call. The CDR3 spans 12 residues. The germline CDR1 and CDR2 sequences are LNHDA and SQIVND (reference sequence). Trimming cost V 2 bases and J 5 bases, with 4 bases left between them. The DNA for the CDR3 is TGTGCCAGTAGTATAAGGGATCAGCCCCAGCATTTT. The encoded protein is CASSIRDQPQHF.

This sequence joins TRBV2 and TRBJ2-1; D is perhaps TRBD1 (6 bases). Germline V lookup: CDR1 SNHLY, CDR2 FYNNEI. Trimming removed 2 bases at V and 6 bases at J, with 17 bases between. This CDR3 is 16 amino acids long. The CDR3 here is CASSEQGLVPGNEQFF. In DNA form, the CDR3 reads TGTGCCAGCAGTGAACAGGGGCTAGTCCCCGGCAATGAGCAGTTCTTC.

This chain links TRBV5-1 with TRBJ1-1; D remains ambiguous. This CDR3 is built from 13 residues. V gave up 4 bases and J gave up 0 bases, with 7 bases separating them. The germline gives CDR1 SGHRS, CDR2 YFSETQ. DNA for the CDR3: TGCGCCAGCAGCCTGAACATGAACACTGAAGCTTTCTTT. It translates to CASSLNMNTEAFF.

V and J are TRBV11-2 and TRBJ1-1; D is possibly TRBD1 (6 bases). Trimming removed 4 bases from V and 4 bases from J, with 16 bases in between. The germline V gene has CDR1 SGHAT and CDR2 FQNNGV. CDR3 size: 15 residues. This chain's CDR3 is CASSSARGAGTEAFF. DNA of the CDR3: TGTGCCAGCAGCTCGGCGAGGGGGGCAGGCACTGAAGCTTTCTTT.

The chain has TRBV2 and TRBJ2-1; 12 nucleotides line up with TRBD2. This CDR3 is built from 17 residues. Germline V gene sequence: CDR1 SNHLY, CDR2 FYNNEI. V shed 5 bases, J shed 5 bases, and the junction held 10 bases outside the gene matches. The CDR3 spells CASSPPSGREQHNEQFF. In DNA form, the CDR3 reads TGTGCCAGCAGTCCACCTAGCGGGAGGGAGCAACACAATGAGCAGTTCTTC.

The chain links TRBV27 to TRBJ2-7; 8 bases align to TRBD1. The CDR3 is 16 residues long. Germline loops: CDR1 MNHEY, CDR2 SMNVEV (reference sequence). The V gene end was trimmed by 3 bases and the J gene end by 6 bases; junction bases not matched to a gene: 13. The CDR3 region is CASSFQGLNRGSEQYF. CDR3 bases: TGTGCCAGCAGTTTTCAGGGGCTCAACAGGGGGAGCGAGCAGTACTTC.

The genes are TRBV2 and TRBJ2-2; the D gene is possibly TRBD2 (6 bases). Per the germline V gene, CDR1 is SNHLY and CDR2 is FYNNEI. Trimming took off 3 bases at V and 4 bases at J, with 12 bases between the two ends. The CDR3 totals 15 residues. CDR3 bases: TGTGCCAGCAGTGAGGTGCGGGATGGCACCGGGGAGCTGTTTTTT. Amino acids: CASSEVRDGTGELFF.

As regards this clone: At one end the junction does not follow the germline gene, possibly because of a read error. V and J are TRBV6-1 and TRBJ2-5; 10 nucleotides agree with TRBD1. CDR1 is MNHNS and CDR2 is SASEGT in the germline V gene. The length of the CDR3 is 15 residues. CDR3 sequence: CAGSETGTGEETQYF. The CDR3 nucleotides read TGTGCCGGCAGTGAAACCGGGACAGGGGAAGAGACCCAGTACTTC.

The chain recombines TRBV2 with TRBJ2-1, with 10 nucleotides matching TRBD2. J gave up 2 bases and V 6 bases, and 4 bases lay outside the gene matches. Germline lookup yields CDR1 SNHLY and CDR2 FYNNEI. The CDR3 has 15 residues. CDR3 in amino acids: CASRGSGRTYNEQFF. DNA of the CDR3: TGTGCCAGCAGGGGTAGCGGGAGGACCTACAATGAGCAGTTCTTC.

This clone was found once. J is TRBJ1-1 and V is TRBV25-1; no firm D call. From germline, CDR1 is MGHDK and CDR2 SYGVNS. Trimming took 5 bases from V and 3 from J, leaving 4 bases between them. The CDR3 runs 11 residues. DNA of the CDR3: TGTGCCAGCAGTTCTTACACTGAAGCTTTCTTT. It is translated as CASSSYTEAFF.

This clone was counted between two and nine times. The gene calls are TRBV7-9 and TRBJ1-4, with D unclear. Trimming stripped 5 bases from V and 8 bases from J, with 18 bases between. This CDR3 region has 15 residues. CDR1 is SEHNR and CDR2 is FQNEAQ in the germline V gene (reference sequence). In DNA, the CDR3 is TGTGCCAGCAGCCCCGGAGATCCGGGAGGCGAAAAACTGTTTTTT. Encoded protein: CASSPGDPGGEKLFF.

This clone occurred a few times. This chain connects TRBV25-1 to TRBJ2-3; D not certain. With 2 bases removed from V and 0 bases from J, the gap between germline ends came to 9 bases. From germline, CDR1 is MGHDK and CDR2 SYGVNS. This CDR3 is 15 amino acids long. The CDR3: CASSEDQSSTDTQYF. As DNA, the CDR3 is TGTGCCAGCAGTGAAGACCAGTCCAGCACAGATACGCAGTATTTT.

The rearrangement uses TRBV6-7 and TRBJ2-7; D is possibly TRBD1 (6 bases). TRBV6-7 is known as an ORF, though its function is uncertain. With 6 bases removed from V and 1 base from J, the gap between germline ends came to 16 bases. The CDR3 is made up of 15 amino acids. DNA for the CDR3: TGTGCCAGCAGAGACATGAGCAGGGGTTCCTACGAGCAGTACTTC. Translating it yields CASRDMSRGSYEQYF.

The chain carries TRBV5-6 and TRBJ2-2; D unresolved. The germline V and J ends were trimmed by 4 bases and 4 bases, with 17 bases remaining between them. Germline values: CDR1 SGHDT, CDR2 YYEEEE. CDR3 size: 16 residues. The CDR3 nucleotides are TGTGCCAGCAGCCTAGGACGGACCTCGGGCACCGGGGAGCTGTTTTTT. The encoded protein is CASSLGRTSGTGELFF.

The chain couples TRBV6-6 to TRBJ1-5, with D hard to call. CDR3 size: 16 residues. Germline CDR1 is MNHNY and CDR2 is SVGAGI (reference sequence). The V gene lost 0 bases and the J gene lost 5 bases, with 14 bases spanning the gap. As DNA, the CDR3 is TGTGCCAGCAGTTACTCGGTATGGGGTACGGATCAGCCCCAGCATTTT. It is translated as CASSYSVWGTDQPQHF.

This clone was observed once. The V and J genes are TRBV11-3 and TRBJ2-1; TRBD2 agrees at 7 bases. CDR1 and CDR2 (germline): SGHNT, YENEEA. The CDR3 consists of 20 residues. Unmatched junction bases numbered 18, after V lost 2 bases and J lost 2 bases. CDR3 region: CASSLRASGTRGLTYNEQFF. The CDR3 DNA is TGTGCCAGCAGCTTAAGAGCTAGCGGAACTCGAGGCCTCACCTACAATGAGCAGTTCTTC.

In DNA, the CDR3 is TGTGCCAGCACTCTGTCCAATCCTCCCGGGACCCAGTACTTC. Translation gives CASTLSNPPGTQYF. V is TRBV2 and J is TRBJ2-5; D is uncertain. Germline V gene data show CDR1 as SNHLY and CDR2 as FYNNEI. Trimming stripped 7 bases from V and 7 bases from J, with 19 bases between. This CDR3 region has 14 residues.

This clone was seen once. The rearrangement links TRBV6-5 to TRBJ2-7; 14 bases align to TRBD2. Germline CDR1 reads MNHEY; CDR2 reads SVGAGI. After removal of 6 bases from V and 12 bases from J, the junction contained 10 bases not matched to a gene. This CDR3 contains 14 residues. The CDR3, as DNA: TGTGCCAGCAGCCCCGGGACTAGCGGGAGCATGCGGTACTTC. Translating gives CASSPGTSGSMRYF.

The V and J genes are TRBV7-9 and TRBJ2-1; possible D gene TRBD2, 5 bases. The ends were cut back, 0 bases at V and 5 bases at J, with 17 bases in the middle. CDR1 is SEHNR, CDR2 FQNEAQ, per germline (reference sequence). The CDR3 runs 17 residues. CDR3 coding DNA: TGTGCCAGCAGCTTAGCCCCGACGACTACAAGTCACAATGAGCAGTTCTTC. Its protein is CASSLAPTTTSHNEQFF.

The chain carries TRBV18 and TRBJ1-1; no reliable D call. V was shortened by 3 bases and J by 8 bases, with 7 bases between the two germline ends. Germline V gives CDR1 KGHSH, CDR2 LQKENI. This CDR3 has 11 amino acids. The CDR3 spells CASSPLGEAFF. The CDR3 nucleotides are TGTGCCAGCTCACCCCTGGGGGAAGCTTTCTTT.

This clone showed up just a few times. V usage is TRBV7-9 and J usage is TRBJ2-7, with 7 bases identical to TRBD1. Trimming cost V 1 base and J 2 bases; bases outside gene matches: 2. Per germline, CDR1 SEHNR and CDR2 FQNEAQ (reference sequence). The CDR3 contains 14 residues. CDR3 coding DNA: TGTGCCAGCAGCTTAGGGGACAGTACCTACGAGCAGTACTTC. It specifies CASSLGDSTYEQYF.